A selection of T cell receptor beta chains follows, all from one sample in a study of CD8 T cells in Susac syndrome. TCRdb called the immunoSEQ multiplex PCR reads again in MiXCR, with one record for every CDR3 protein. In the table there are some 110,000 distinct CDR3 sequences, 85% to 95% of which are singletons. Sequences were obtained from CD4+ T cells from PBMCs. The receptors derive from a human donor with multiple sclerosis. Each CDR3 is given with its conserved first and last residue. The D gene is left open where the match is weak. The size field is filled for only some rows; it gives once, few, many or a size class.

d_call j_call v_call clone_size cdr3_nt cdr3_aa
TRBD2 TRBJ2-5 TRBV7-2 NA TGTGCCAGCAGCTTTAGACTAGCGGGGGGAGAGACCCAGTACTTC CASSFRLAGGETQYF
NA TRBJ1-4 TRBV29-1 NA TGCAGCGTCAGTAGGGGAGAAAAACTGTTTTTT CSVSRGEKLFF
NA TRBJ1-5 TRBV7-9 once TGTGCCAGCAGCCCTAGGGGGAGTAGCAATCAGCCCCAGCATTTT CASSPRGSSNQPQHF
NA TRBJ1-6 TRBV20-1 NA TGCAGTGCTCCAGGGGTTTATAATTCACCCCTCCACTTT CSAPGVYNSPLHF
NA TRBJ2-5 TRBV9 NA TGTGCCAGCAGCGAAACCGGGACTGGAGGGACCCAGTACTTC CASSETGTGGTQYF
TRBD1 TRBJ2-7 TRBV2 NA TGTGCCAGCAGCAGACGTTGGGACAGGGATTTTTCCTACGAGCAGTACTTC CASSRRWDRDFSYEQYF
NA TRBJ1-6 TRBV9 NA TGTGCCAGCAGCGTAGGCAAGTCACCCCTCCACTTT CASSVGKSPLHF
NA TRBJ1-1 TRBV29-1 NA TGCAGCGTTGAGCCGTCCCTTAGGAGGACTGAAGCTTTCTTT CSVEPSLRRTEAFF
NA TRBJ1-5 TRBV18 few TGTGCCAGCTCACGGGGCAACAATCAGCCCCAGCATTTT CASSRGNNQPQHF
NA TRBJ2-1 TRBV12-3/TRBV12-4 NA TGTGCCAGCAGTTTAGGTGGGGTGGGCAATGAGCAGTTCTTC CASSLGGVGNEQFF
NA TRBJ1-2 TRBV18 NA TGTGCCAGCTCACCAGGGTCGAACTATGGCTACACCTTC CASSPGSNYGYTF
NA TRBJ1-1 TRBV29-1 NA TGCAGCGTTGAGGTGGGGGGGCCAGCTTTCTTT CSVEVGGPAFF
TRBD1 TRBJ1-1 TRBV5-1 NA TGCGCCAGCAGCAGATGGGAGGTGACAGGGGTCAATACTGAAGCTTTCTTT CASSRWEVTGVNTEAFF
TRBD2 TRBJ2-2 TRBV9 NA TGTGCCAGCAGCGCCTTACTAGCGGGGAGCACCGGGGAGCTGTTTTTT CASSALLAGSTGELFF
NA TRBJ1-2 TRBV30 NA TGTGCCTGGACCCCGATTGGGGGCACGGTTCCCCTTTATGGCTACACCTTC CAWTPIGGTVPLYGYTF
NA TRBJ2-3 TRBV5-6 NA TGTGCCAGCACCCCATTACAAGCTAGCACAGATACGCAGTATTTT CASTPLQASTDTQYF
NA TRBJ2-7 TRBV5-1 NA TGCGCCAGCAGCCGGGGGGCGTCGAACGAGCAGTACTTC CASSRGASNEQYF
NA TRBJ2-1 TRBV11-2 NA TGTGCCAGCAGCTTAGTACAGCCGAGCCAGTTCTTC CASSLVQPSQFF
TRBD1 TRBJ1-2 TRBV30 once TGTGCCTGGAGTCAGCCCGGGACAGAAGGACTCTATGGCTACACCTTC CAWSQPGTEGLYGYTF
NA TRBJ2-3 TRBV20-1 NA TGCAGTGCTAGTTCATGGGAGGGCACAGATACGCAGTATTTT CSASSWEGTDTQYF
NA TRBJ1-2 TRBV9 NA TGTGCCAGCAGCGTAGGAGACAGCAACTATGGCTACACCTTC CASSVGDSNYGYTF
NA TRBJ1-2 TRBV18 NA TGTGCCAGCTCACCTTTAGGAGGGGTCGGAGATGGCTACACCTTC CASSPLGGVGDGYTF
NA TRBJ1-2 TRBV5-1 NA TGCGCCAGCAGCTCGACCCAACCCTCAGGGTATGGCTACACCTTC CASSSTQPSGYGYTF
NA TRBJ1-5 TRBV19 NA TGTGCCAGTAGTACACGAAGCGGCAGCAATCAGCCCCAGCATTTT CASSTRSGSNQPQHF
NA TRBJ2-7 TRBV18 NA TGTGCCAGCTCGAAGACGGGGAGCATTGTAGAGCAGTACTTC CASSKTGSIVEQYF
NA TRBJ1-6 TRBV7-2 NA TGTGCCAGCAGCCGGCAATACAGCTCCTATAATTCACCCCTCCACTTT CASSRQYSSYNSPLHF
NA TRBJ1-3 TRBV18 few TGTGCCAGCTCACCGGACAGTTCCGGAAACACCATATATTTT CASSPDSSGNTIYF
NA TRBJ2-1 TRBV30 NA TGTGCCTGGAGTGTAGGGAGGGGGGAGCAGTTCTTC CAWSVGRGEQFF
NA TRBJ2-2 TRBV19 NA TGTGCCAGTAGTATAGATTTCTCACCGGGACTTAACACCGGGGAGCTGTTTTTT CASSIDFSPGLNTGELFF
NA TRBJ2-5 TRBV20-1 once TGCAGTGCCCCTCCACGGGCCCAGGAGACCCAGTACTTC CSAPPRAQETQYF
TRBD2 TRBJ2-3 TRBV7-8 once TGTGCCAGCAGCTTAGCCCCATATAGGGCGGGGGGCTCCGATACGCAGTATTTT CASSLAPYRAGGSDTQYF
TRBD1 TRBJ2-1 TRBV7-7 once TGTGCCAGCAGCTTGGGACAGGGGGATGAGCAGTTCTTC CASSLGQGDEQFF
NA TRBJ2-3 TRBV19 NA TGTGCCAGTAGCCTTAGCACAGATACGCAGTATTTT CASSLSTDTQYF
NA TRBJ1-5 TRBV20-1 NA TGCAGTGCTAGAGTTCAGGGGCAGGCGGATCAGCCCCAGCATTTT CSARVQGQADQPQHF
TRBD2 TRBJ2-2 TRBV5-1 NA TGCGCCAGCAACAGCGGGGCGAACACCGGGGAGCTGTTTTTT CASNSGANTGELFF
NA TRBJ2-1 TRBV28 NA TGTGCCAGCACCGAGAGGGGACTCTCCTACAATGAGCAGTTCTTC CASTERGLSYNEQFF
NA TRBJ2-3 TRBV29-1 NA TGCAGCCAGACACGCTGGGTAGGCACAGATACGCAGTATTTT CSQTRWVGTDTQYF
NA TRBJ2-1 TRBV12-3/TRBV12-4 NA TGTGCCAGCAGTTCTCAAAGTGAGCAGTTCTTC CASSSQSEQFF
NA TRBJ2-1 TRBV29-1 NA TGCAGCGTTGGGCAGTACAATGAGCAGTTCTTC CSVGQYNEQFF
TRBD2 TRBJ2-3 TRBV7-8 NA TGTGCCAGCAGCCCCGTAGCGGGGTACAGCACAGATACGCAGTATTTT CASSPVAGYSTDTQYF
NA TRBJ2-6 TRBV7-8 once TGTGCCAGCAGCTTAGCTTCTGGGGCCAACGTCCTGACTTTC CASSLASGANVLTF
NA TRBJ2-7 TRBV12-3/TRBV12-4 few TGTGCCAGCAGCTCACCCCCGGGGACCTACGAGCAGTACTTC CASSSPPGTYEQYF
TRBD1 TRBJ2-7 TRBV10-3 once TGTGCCATCAAATCGGGACAGTCCTACGAGCAGTACTTC CAIKSGQSYEQYF
NA TRBJ1-2 TRBV28 NA TGTGCCAGCAGTTTGAGGGCTTATTATGGCTACACCTTC CASSLRAYYGYTF
NA TRBJ1-1 TRBV20-1 NA TGCAGTGCTAGAGGGGACATAGAAGCTTTCTTT CSARGDIEAFF
NA TRBJ1-1 TRBV6-5 NA TGTGCCAGCAGTTACTCCCGCGTACAGGAAGCTTTCTTT CASSYSRVQEAFF
NA TRBJ1-4 TRBV7-9 NA TGTGCCAGCAGTCCAGATACCTCGTCGGAAAAACTGTTTTTT CASSPDTSSEKLFF
TRBD1 TRBJ1-1 TRBV30 NA TGTGCCTGGTCCCGACAGGGAGGTACTGAAGCTTTCTTT CAWSRQGGTEAFF
NA TRBJ2-2 TRBV5-1 NA TGCGCCAGCAGCTTGGTAACAGGGAGCGACACCGGGGAGCTGTTTTTT CASSLVTGSDTGELFF
NA TRBJ2-7 TRBV20-1 NA TGCAGTGTCCGGCGGTCCTACGAGCAGTACTTC CSVRRSYEQYF
NA TRBJ2-5 TRBV18 NA TGTGCCAGCTCCGACAGGAGGGAGACCCAGTACTTC CASSDRRETQYF
NA TRBJ1-1 TRBV4-3 NA TGCGCCAGCAGCCCTCTTGGAGTAGATGGCACTGAAGCTTTCTTT CASSPLGVDGTEAFF
NA TRBJ1-3 TRBV5-1 NA TGCGCCAGCAGCTTGGTGGGGAGCGGAAACACCATATATTTT CASSLVGSGNTIYF
NA TRBJ2-2 TRBV27 NA TGTGCCAGTGAAGGGGCCCCAAGGGGCGGGGAGCTGTTTTTT CASEGAPRGGELFF
TRBD1 TRBJ2-5 TRBV5-1 NA TGCGCCAGCAGCTCTAGGACAGGGAATGACGGGACCCAGTACTTC CASSSRTGNDGTQYF
TRBD1 TRBJ1-1 TRBV9 NA TGTGCCAGCAGCCCCCGACAGGGCCAACTCATGAACACTGAAGCTTTCTTT CASSPRQGQLMNTEAFF
TRBD1 TRBJ2-3 TRBV5-1 NA TGCGCCAGCAGCGCCGGACAGGGGGGCACAGATACGCAGTATTTT CASSAGQGGTDTQYF
NA TRBJ1-2 TRBV7-2 NA TGTGCCAGCAGCTTGCAGGGACCGACTAGCTATGGCTACACCTTC CASSLQGPTSYGYTF
NA TRBJ2-7 TRBV14 NA TGTGCCAGCAGCCAAAGGTACCAGCTCTACTACGAGCAGTACTTC CASSQRYQLYYEQYF